The text below deals with one T cell receptor (beta chain). Its antigen is unknown. Unique molecular identifiers were incorporated when the TCRbeta library was constructed. MiXCR, run by TCRdb on the PCR reads, gives a single entry per CDR3 protein. The data contain about a million distinct CDR3 sequences, about 26% of them singletons. This sample was taken from a study of T-cell reconstitution after alpha-beta-depleted transplantation in children. General study points: It was surviving recipient T cells and thymic progenitors that gave some patients high TCRbeta diversity at day 60. Among T cells one year after transplant, newly produced cells accounted for most counts and diversity. In patients about two months after transplant, alpha-beta T cells reportedly arose from several hundred expanded graft clones.

V was cut by 3 bases and J by 3 bases, with 11 bases left in between. Germline V gene lookup returns CDR1 DFQATT and CDR2 SNEGSKA (reference sequence). The CDR3 contains 13 residues. The sequences come from PBMCs, mostly from graft donor cells, collected 360 days after TCRalphabeta/CD19-depleted stem cell transplant. The chain employs TRBV20-1 and TRBJ1-1; no definite D call. This sequence was found in a boy younger than two who had a stem cell transplant for SCID, so the T cells may come from the graft donor. CDR3 sequence reads: CSASARRDTEAFF. In DNA, the CDR3 is TGCAGTGCTAGCGCTAGGCGGGACACTGAAGCTTTCTTT.